The entry below gives a single TCR beta chain sequence along with its context. Libraries were prepared by immunoSEQ multiplex PCR; TCRdb keeps only in-frame clonotypes and omits some of them. The table lists 600,000 to 900,000 clones, over 75% of them singletons. This entry belongs to a study of shared T cell receptors in the human thymus. Germline CDR1 is MNHEY and CDR2 is SMNVEV (reference sequence). The germline V and J ends were trimmed by 5 bases and 0 bases, with 22 bases remaining between them. This CDR3 has 18 residues. These data also featured in a second study, about human thymus T cells. In that study: Corrective surgery for congenital heart defects was being performed on the healthy Finnish infants who served as donors. Resected material from corrective heart surgery provided the thymus tissue analysed. Apparent skewing of V and J gene usage characterized both thymic and blood repertoires.

This chain joins TRBV27 and TRBJ1-1; D is uncertain. The sequence came from a girl under three years old with a congenital heart defect. Sequencing was done on a sample of thymocytes. The CDR3 loop reads CASSPVLERRLMNTEAFF. Here the CDR3 DNA reads TGTGCCAGCAGTCCCGTCTTGGAGAGAAGGCTTATGAACACTGAAGCTTTCTTT.